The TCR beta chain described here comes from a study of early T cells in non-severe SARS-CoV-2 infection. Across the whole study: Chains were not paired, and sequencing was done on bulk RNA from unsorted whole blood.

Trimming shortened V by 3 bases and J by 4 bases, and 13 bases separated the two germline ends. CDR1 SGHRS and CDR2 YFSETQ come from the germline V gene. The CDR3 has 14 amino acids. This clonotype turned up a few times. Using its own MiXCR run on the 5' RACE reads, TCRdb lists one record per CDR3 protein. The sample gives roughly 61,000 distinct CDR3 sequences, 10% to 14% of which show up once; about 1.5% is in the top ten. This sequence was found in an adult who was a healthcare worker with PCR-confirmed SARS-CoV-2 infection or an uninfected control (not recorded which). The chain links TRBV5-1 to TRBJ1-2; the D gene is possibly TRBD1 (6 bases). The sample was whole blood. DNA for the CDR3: TGCGCCAGCAGCTACGACAGGACTACCTATGGCTACACCTTC. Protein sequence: CASSYDRTTYGYTF.